The T cell receptor (beta chain) described here comes from a study of blood T cell repertoires in COVID-19. Germline CDR1 reads GTSNPN; CDR2 reads SVGIG (reference sequence). The length of the CDR3 is 13 residues. Trimming removed 2 bases from V and 1 base from J, with 8 bases in between. The repertoire was sequenced with immunoSEQ multiplex PCR; TCRdb's copy has only in-frame clones and lacks some. This table holds roughly 200,000 clones, roughly 82% found once. Sequencing was done on a sample of PBMCs or T cells enriched from blood (not recorded which). The origin of this receptor is a man in his forties with acute COVID-19. The chain combines TRBV30 with TRBJ1-2, with a tentative D call TRBD1 (6 bases). CDR3 sequence (DNA): TGTGCCTGGAGTAAGGGGGTTAACTATGGCTACACCTTC. It codes for CAWSKGVNYGYTF.